This T cell receptor beta chain stems from a study of T cells in Graves' hyperthyroidism and ophthalmopathy. The CDR3 is 15 amino acids. Germline assignment: CDR1 DFQATT and CDR2 SNEGSKA (reference sequence). Trimming stripped 1 base from V and 0 bases from J, with 13 bases between. Researchers amplified the TCR beta CDR3 regions from RNA transcripts. Using the HTBI primer set, a first-round RT-PCR was run on the TCR CDR3. TCRdb reprocessed the multiplex PCR reads with MiXCR, giving one entry per CDR3 protein. The profile covers fewer than 550,000 distinct CDR3 sequences, with roughly 14% appearing a single time and 14% taken by the ten largest. At least ten counts were recorded for this clonotype.

What was sequenced was blood. This TCR came from a woman aged 18-29 years with Graves' hyperthyroidism. The V call is TRBV20-1, the J call TRBJ2-7; D remains ambiguous. CDR3 sequence (DNA): TGCAGTGCTAGAGCACCGACGGGTAGCTCCTACGAGCAGTACTTC. It codes for CSARAPTGSSYEQYF.